These 7 T cell receptor beta chains were sequenced from one sample in a study of response to subunit inactivated influenza vaccine. MiXCR, run by TCRdb on the RT-PCR reads, gives a single entry per CDR3 protein. The profile covers 500,000 to 600,000 distinct CDR3 sequences, with 10% to 12% appearing a single time and approximately 9.9% taken by the ten largest. The sample also formed part of further work on T cells expressing NK-cell markers. That source adds: A 5'RACE template switching approach incorporating UMIs was used to make TCR beta cDNA.

Specimen: PBMCs from blood, collected on the day of vaccination. Source of these receptors: a man in his fifties who received an inactivated influenza vaccine.

CDR3 nucleotide sequence: TGTGCCAGCAGACGGACCGGGACTCCCTACGAGCAGTACTTC. This gives the protein CASRRTGTPYEQYF. V gene TRBV27 combines with J gene TRBJ2-7, with a tentative D call TRBD2 (6 bases). The germline V gene encodes CDR1 MNHEY and CDR2 SMNVEV (reference sequence). V dropped 6 bases and J dropped 2 bases, with 14 bases sitting between them. CDR3 length: 14 residues.

The genes are TRBV20-1 and TRBJ2-2; TRBD2 agrees at 11 bases. V shed 3 bases and J 1 base; nucleotides not matched to a gene: 4. The CDR3 consists of 16 residues. Germline-derived CDR1 and CDR2 are DFQATT and SNEGSKA (reference sequence). In DNA, the CDR3 is TGCAGTGCTAGGTCTGGACTAGCGGGGAACACCGGGGAGCTGTTTTTT. This gives the protein CSARSGLAGNTGELFF.

The chain couples TRBV4-3 to TRBJ2-5, with D maybe TRBD2 (6 bases). The CDR3 runs 16 residues. Trimming removed 0 bases from V and 7 bases from J, with 18 bases in between. Germline V gene lookup returns CDR1 LGHNA and CDR2 YSLEER. The chain's CDR3 is CASSQERQAYGGTQYF. In nucleotides, the CDR3 is TGCGCCAGCAGCCAAGAGCGCCAGGCATACGGGGGGACCCAGTACTTC.

This clonotype came up a few times. The gene calls are TRBV20-1 and TRBJ2-4; 9 bases agree with TRBD2. The CDR3 runs 16 residues. J gave up 2 bases and V 4 bases, and 9 bases lay outside the gene matches. Germline lookup yields CDR1 DFQATT and CDR2 SNEGSKA (reference sequence). CDR3 sequence (DNA): TGCAGTGCTACCAGGCCTAGCGGGGTTTCCAAAAACATTCAGTACTTC. Its translation is CSATRPSGVSKNIQYF.

This chain uses TRBV4-3 with TRBJ2-2; a possible D gene is TRBD1 (5 bases). V lost 5 bases to trimming and J lost 7 bases, with 14 bases between them. This CDR3 comprises 14 residues. Germline V gives CDR1 LGHNA, CDR2 YSLEER. The chain's CDR3 is CASSAIGANGELFF. CDR3 bases: TGCGCCAGCAGCGCAATTGGGGCCAACGGGGAGCTGTTTTTT.

This chain connects TRBV5-1 to TRBJ2-3; possible D gene TRBD2, 6 bases. This CDR3 spans 15 amino acids. CDR1 is SGHRS and CDR2 is YFSETQ in the germline V gene. The V end lost 4 bases, the J end lost 3 bases, and 15 bases lay between the germline ends. The CDR3 loop is CASSPGRGLTDTQYF. CDR3 sequence (DNA): TGCGCCAGCAGCCCCGGGCGGGGCCTTACAGATACGCAGTATTTT.

The chain couples TRBV7-2 to TRBJ2-5; either TRBD1 or TRBD2 may fit D (6 bases each). This CDR3 has 14 residues. V gave up 6 bases and J gave up 3 bases, with 14 bases separating them. The germline V gene encodes CDR1 SGHTA and CDR2 FQGNSA. The CDR3 coding sequence is TGTGCCAGCAGGACCACTAGGGGGGAAGAGACCCAGTACTTC. Translating it yields CASRTTRGEETQYF.